This T cell receptor beta chain originates from a study of long-term antiretroviral therapy in people with HIV. Study-wide results and caveats: Spans of CDR3 length were tighter for HIV repertoires than for controls.

This CDR3 is built from 12 residues. The V gene's germline CDR1 is MNHEY and CDR2 SVGAGI. V was shortened by 6 bases and J by 4 bases, with 6 bases between the two germline ends. Researchers ran immunoSEQ v3.0 at survey level. Produced via immunoSEQ multiplex PCR; TCRdb's table is partial and in-frame only. There are some 20,000 clones in the sample; 65% to 85% occur only once, and 11% lies in the top ten. Regarding this clone: Its antigen is unknown.

The chain combines TRBV6-5 with TRBJ1-4; a weak D match, TRBD1 (6 bases). The source of this sequence is a woman aged 35 to 49 with HIV. The specimen comprised unsorted PBMCs, sampled 2.3 years after starting antiretroviral therapy. CDR3 amino acids: CASRQGNEKLFF. The CDR3 DNA is TGTGCCAGCAGACAGGGTAATGAAAAACTGTTTTTT.